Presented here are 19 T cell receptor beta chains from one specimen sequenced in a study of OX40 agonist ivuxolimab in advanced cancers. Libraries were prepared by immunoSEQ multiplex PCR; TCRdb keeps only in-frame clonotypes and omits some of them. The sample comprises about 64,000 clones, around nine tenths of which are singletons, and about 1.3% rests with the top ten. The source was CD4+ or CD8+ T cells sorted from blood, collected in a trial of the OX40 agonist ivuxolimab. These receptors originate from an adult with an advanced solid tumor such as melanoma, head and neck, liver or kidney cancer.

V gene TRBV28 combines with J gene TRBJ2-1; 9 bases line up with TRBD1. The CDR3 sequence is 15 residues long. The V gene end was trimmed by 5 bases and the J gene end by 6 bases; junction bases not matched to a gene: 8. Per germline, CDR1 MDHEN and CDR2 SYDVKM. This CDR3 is CASSTPGTGFNEQFF. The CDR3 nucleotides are TGTGCCAGCAGTACCCCCGGGACAGGGTTCAATGAGCAGTTCTTC.

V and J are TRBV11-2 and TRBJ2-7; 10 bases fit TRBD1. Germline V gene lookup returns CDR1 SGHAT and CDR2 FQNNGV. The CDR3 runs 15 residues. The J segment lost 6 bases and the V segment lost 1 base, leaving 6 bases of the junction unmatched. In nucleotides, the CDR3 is TGTGCCAGCAGCTTAGTTTGGACAGGGGGGGGCGAGCAGTACTTC. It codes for CASSLVWTGGGEQYF.

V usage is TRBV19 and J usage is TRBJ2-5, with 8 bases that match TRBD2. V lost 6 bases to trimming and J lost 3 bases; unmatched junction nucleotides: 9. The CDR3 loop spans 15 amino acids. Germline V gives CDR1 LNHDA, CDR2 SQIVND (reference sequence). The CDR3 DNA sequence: TGTGCCAGTAGCGACCGGGCGACTAGCGAAGAGACCCAGTACTTC. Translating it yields CASSDRATSEETQYF.

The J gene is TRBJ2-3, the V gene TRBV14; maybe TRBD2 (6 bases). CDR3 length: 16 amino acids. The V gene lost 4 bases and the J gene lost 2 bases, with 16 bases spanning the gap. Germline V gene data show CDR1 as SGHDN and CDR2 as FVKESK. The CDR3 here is CASSRPTGLTTDTQYF. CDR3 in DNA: TGTGCCAGCAGCCGCCCTACGGGACTCACCACAGATACGCAGTATTTT. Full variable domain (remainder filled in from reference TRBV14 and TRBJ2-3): EAGVTQFPSHSVIEKGQTVTLRCDPISGHDNLYWYRRVMGKEIKFLLHFVKESKQDESGMPNNRFLAERTGGTYSTLKVQPAELEDSGVYFCASSRPTGLTTDTQYFGPGTRLTVL.

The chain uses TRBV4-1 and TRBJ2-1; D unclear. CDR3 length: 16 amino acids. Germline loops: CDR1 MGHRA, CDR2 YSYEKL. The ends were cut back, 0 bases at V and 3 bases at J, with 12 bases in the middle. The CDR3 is CASSQDVRLSYNEQFF. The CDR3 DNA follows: TGCGCCAGCAGCCAAGACGTGAGGCTCAGCTACAATGAGCAGTTCTTC.

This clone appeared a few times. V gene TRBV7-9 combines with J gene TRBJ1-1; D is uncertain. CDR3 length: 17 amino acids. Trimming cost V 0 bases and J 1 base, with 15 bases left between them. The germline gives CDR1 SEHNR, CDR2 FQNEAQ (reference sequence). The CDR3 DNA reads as TGTGCCAGCAGCTTAGCGTTTGGCGGGCAGAAGAACACTGAAGCTTTCTTT. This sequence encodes CASSLAFGGQKNTEAFF.

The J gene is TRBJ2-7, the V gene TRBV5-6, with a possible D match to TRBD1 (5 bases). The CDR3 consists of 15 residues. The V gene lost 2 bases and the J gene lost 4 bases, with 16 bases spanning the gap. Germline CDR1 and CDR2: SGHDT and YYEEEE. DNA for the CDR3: TGTGCCAGCAGCTTCGTAGGGGAAACGTTATACGAGCAGTACTTC. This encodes CASSFVGETLYEQYF.

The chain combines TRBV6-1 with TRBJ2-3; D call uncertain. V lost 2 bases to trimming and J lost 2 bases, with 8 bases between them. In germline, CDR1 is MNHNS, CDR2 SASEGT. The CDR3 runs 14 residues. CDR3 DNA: TGTGCCAGCAGTGAACAGCGCCCCACAGATACGCAGTATTTT. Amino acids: CASSEQRPTDTQYF.

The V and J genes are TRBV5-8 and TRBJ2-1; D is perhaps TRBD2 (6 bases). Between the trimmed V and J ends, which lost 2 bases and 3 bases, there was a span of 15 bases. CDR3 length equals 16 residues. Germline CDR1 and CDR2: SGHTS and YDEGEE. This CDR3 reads CASSLAGDSLYNEQFF. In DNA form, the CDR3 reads TGTGCCAGCAGCTTAGCTGGGGACTCGCTCTACAATGAGCAGTTCTTC. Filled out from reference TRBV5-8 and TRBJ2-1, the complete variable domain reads EAGVTQSPTHLIKTRGQQATLRCSPISGHTSVYWYQQALGLGLQFLLWYDEGEERNRGNFPPRFSGRQFPNYSSELNVNALELEDSALYLCASSLAGDSLYNEQFFGPGTRLTVL.

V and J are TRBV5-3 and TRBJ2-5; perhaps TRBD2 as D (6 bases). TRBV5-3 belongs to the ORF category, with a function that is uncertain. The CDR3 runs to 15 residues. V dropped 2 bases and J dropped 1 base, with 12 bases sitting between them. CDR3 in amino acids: CARSFVAATQETQYF. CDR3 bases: TGTGCCAGAAGCTTCGTAGCGGCGACCCAAGAGACCCAGTACTTC.

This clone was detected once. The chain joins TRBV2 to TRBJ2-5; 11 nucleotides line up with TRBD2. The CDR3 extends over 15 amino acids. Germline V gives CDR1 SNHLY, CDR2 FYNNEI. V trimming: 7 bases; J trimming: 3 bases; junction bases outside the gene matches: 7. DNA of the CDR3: TGTGCCAGCACCGAAGTGGGACTAGCGGAAGAGACCCAGTACTTC. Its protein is CASTEVGLAEETQYF.

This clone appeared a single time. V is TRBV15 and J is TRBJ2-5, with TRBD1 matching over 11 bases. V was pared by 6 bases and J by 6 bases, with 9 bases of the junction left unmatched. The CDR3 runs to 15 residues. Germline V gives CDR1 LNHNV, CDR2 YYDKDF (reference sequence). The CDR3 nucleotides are TGTGCCACCAGAGATCTGGGGACAGGGGGGAAGACCCAGTACTTC. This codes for CATRDLGTGGKTQYF.

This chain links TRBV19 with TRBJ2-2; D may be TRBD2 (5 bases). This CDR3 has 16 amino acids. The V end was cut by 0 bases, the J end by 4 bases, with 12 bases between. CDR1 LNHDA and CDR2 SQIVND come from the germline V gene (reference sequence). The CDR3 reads CASSIERLAITGELFF. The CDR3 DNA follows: TGTGCCAGTAGTATAGAACGGCTAGCAATCACCGGGGAGCTGTTTTTT.

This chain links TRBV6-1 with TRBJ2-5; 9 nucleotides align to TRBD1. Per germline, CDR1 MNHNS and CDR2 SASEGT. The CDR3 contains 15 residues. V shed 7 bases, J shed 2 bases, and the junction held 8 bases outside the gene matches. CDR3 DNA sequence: TGTGCCAGCAACTTACAGGGGGCAAGGCAAGAGACCCAGTACTTC. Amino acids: CASNLQGARQETQYF.

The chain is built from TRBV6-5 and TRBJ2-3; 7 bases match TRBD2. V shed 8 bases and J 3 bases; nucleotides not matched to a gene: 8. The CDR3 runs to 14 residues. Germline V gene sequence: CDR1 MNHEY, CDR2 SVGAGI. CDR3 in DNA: TGTGCCAGCGGGGGTGGGCGGGAGACAGATACGCAGTATTTT. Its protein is CASGGGRETDTQYF.

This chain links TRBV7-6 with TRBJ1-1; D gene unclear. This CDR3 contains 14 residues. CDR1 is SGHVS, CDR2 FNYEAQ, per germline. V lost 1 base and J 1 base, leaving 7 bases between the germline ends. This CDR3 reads CASSLEGGNTEAFF. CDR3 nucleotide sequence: TGTGCCAGCAGCTTAGAGGGAGGGAACACTGAAGCTTTCTTT.

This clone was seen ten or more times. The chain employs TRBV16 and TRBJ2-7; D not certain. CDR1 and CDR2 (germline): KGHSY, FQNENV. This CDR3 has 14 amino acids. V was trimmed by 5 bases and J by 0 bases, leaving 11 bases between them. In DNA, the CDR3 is TGTGCCAGCAGCTATGACAACGGCTCCTACGAGCAGTACTTC. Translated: CASSYDNGSYEQYF.

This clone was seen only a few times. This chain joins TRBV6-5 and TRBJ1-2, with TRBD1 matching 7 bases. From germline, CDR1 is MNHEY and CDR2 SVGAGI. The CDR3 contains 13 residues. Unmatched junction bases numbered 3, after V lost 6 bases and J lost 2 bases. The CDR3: CASREQGNYGYTF. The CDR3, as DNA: TGTGCCAGCAGGGAACAGGGGAACTATGGCTACACCTTC.

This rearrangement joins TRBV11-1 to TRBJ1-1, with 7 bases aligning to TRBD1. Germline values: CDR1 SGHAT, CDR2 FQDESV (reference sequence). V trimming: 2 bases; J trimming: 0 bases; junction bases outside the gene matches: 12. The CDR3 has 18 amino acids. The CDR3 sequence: CASSLRRPGQYMNTEAFF. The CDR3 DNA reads TGTGCCAGCAGCTTACGTCGCCCGGGACAGTATATGAACACTGAAGCTTTCTTT.